The 14 T cell receptor beta chains below were found in one sample sequenced in a study of cytomegalovirus exposure and HLA in healthy donors (dated by TCRdb to 2017 to 2019). The library was generated by the immunoSEQ multiplex PCR assay. Imported from immuneACCESS, the table was reduced by TCRdb to in-frame sequences with V and J called. These copies leave out some clones; in studies compared against another copy, an unresolved V gene accounts for under half, and the cause of the remainder is not known. The sample table contains roughly 100,000 clones; only one count was recorded for about 95% of them. Of the sample, 0.8% to 0.9% is held by the ten largest clones. The sequencing input was PBMCs. Receptors originate from a woman between 18 and 29 years old in good health and CMV-seronegative.

The chain's CDR3 is CASSPRQGGYGYTF. In nucleotides, the CDR3 is TGTGCCAGCAGCCCCCGACAGGGCGGGTATGGCTACACCTTC. This chain connects TRBV28 to TRBJ1-2, with TRBD1 identical over 7 bases. Germline CDR1 and CDR2: MDHEN and SYDVKM. V lost 6 bases to trimming and J lost 5 bases; unmatched junction nucleotides: 9. This CDR3 has 14 amino acids.

As DNA, the CDR3 is TGTGCCAGCAGCCTAATGGGACAGGGAGGCACTGAAGCTTTCTTT. Translated, it gives CASSLMGQGGTEAFF. The chain employs TRBV9 and TRBJ1-1; 9 nucleotides align to TRBD1. CDR3 length: 15 residues. J gave up 4 bases and V 4 bases, and 8 bases lay outside the gene matches. Germline CDR1 SGDLS, CDR2 YYNGEE. Based on the CDR3 plus reference TRBV9 and TRBJ1-1, the full variable domain is DSGVTQTPKHLITATGQRVTLRCSPRSGDLSVYWYQQSLDQGLQFLIQYYNGEERAKGNILERFSAQQFPDLHSELNLSSLELGDSALYFCASSLMGQGGTEAFFGQGTRLTVV.

This clone occurred a few times. V usage is TRBV6-4 and J usage is TRBJ2-3; weak D call: TRBD2 (6 bases). V lost 9 bases, J lost 1 base, and 17 bases lay in between. CDR1 MRHNA and CDR2 SNTAGT come from the germline V gene. CDR3 length: 15 residues. The CDR3 nucleotides read TGTGCCAGTTCTCGTACGGGGGAGGGCACAGATACGCAGTATTTT. It encodes CASSRTGEGTDTQYF.

The V and J genes are TRBV19 and TRBJ1-5; TRBD1 aligns across 7 bases. The CDR3 is 14 residues long. Trimming at V came to 5 bases and at J to 3 bases, leaving 4 bases not matched to a gene. The germline V gene encodes CDR1 LNHDA and CDR2 SQIVND (reference sequence). CDR3 protein: CASSLTGANQPQHF. In nucleotides, the CDR3 is TGTGCCAGTAGTCTCACAGGGGCCAATCAGCCCCAGCATTTT.

The rearrangement links TRBV27 to TRBJ1-1; D is possibly TRBD1 (5 bases). Germline V lookup: CDR1 MNHEY, CDR2 SMNVEV (reference sequence). The V gene lost 2 bases and the J gene lost 4 bases, with 8 bases spanning the gap. CDR3 length equals 13 residues. Written as DNA, the CDR3 is TGTGCCAGCAGTTTACAGGGAGGCACTGAAGCTTTCTTT. Its translation is CASSLQGGTEAFF.

The rearrangement joins TRBV18 to TRBJ1-1, with 7 nucleotides matching TRBD1. Germline values: CDR1 KGHSH, CDR2 LQKENI. The CDR3 has 15 amino acids. V gave up 0 bases and J gave up 0 bases; unmatched junction bases: 1. The CDR3 DNA follows: TGTGCCAGCTCACCACCAACAGGGGTGAACACTGAAGCTTTCTTT. It is translated as CASSPPTGVNTEAFF.

V gene TRBV19 combines with J gene TRBJ2-1, with a tentative D call TRBD2 (7 bases). The ends were cut back, 4 bases at V and 1 base at J, with 11 bases in the middle. CDR1 is LNHDA and CDR2 is SQIVND in the germline V gene (reference sequence). The length of the CDR3 is 15 residues. Written as DNA, the CDR3 is TGTGCCAGTAGTAGGGGGGGCCTATCCTACAATGAGCAGTTCTTC. It codes for CASSRGGLSYNEQFF.

The V gene is TRBV2, the J gene TRBJ2-5, with 10 positions matching TRBD2. Trimming at V came to 3 bases and at J to 6 bases, leaving 7 bases not matched to a gene. Looked up from germline, CDR1 is SNHLY and CDR2 is FYNNEI. This CDR3 is 15 amino acids long. DNA for the CDR3: TGTGCCAGCAGTGATGAGCTAGCGGGGGCCCAGACCCAGTACTTC. Encoded protein: CASSDELAGAQTQYF.

The chain links TRBV11-2 to TRBJ2-5, with D tentatively TRBD2 (5 bases). Per the germline V gene, CDR1 is SGHAT and CDR2 is FQNNGV. V was pared by 2 bases and J by 1 base, with 17 bases between. CDR3 length: 17 residues. CDR3 DNA: TGTGCCAGCAGCTTACCCCGGGAAGGACCTCGCCAAGAGACCCAGTACTTC. Its translation: CASSLPREGPRQETQYF.

In its sample, this clone was seen once. The rearrangement joins TRBV7-8 to TRBJ1-1, with 8 bases identical to TRBD1. The germline CDR1 and CDR2 sequences are SGHVS and FQNEAQ. Unmatched junction bases numbered 8, after V lost 5 bases and J lost 3 bases. CDR3 length: 15 amino acids. CDR3 amino acids: CASSPGTGYYTEAFF. The CDR3 coding sequence is TGTGCCAGCAGCCCCGGGACAGGCTATTACACTGAAGCTTTCTTT.

V and J are TRBV9 and TRBJ2-7; 8 bases align to TRBD2. The CDR3 has 13 amino acids. Germline CDR1 is SGDLS and CDR2 is YYNGEE. The V and J ends lost 3 bases and 2 bases, in that order; junction bases with no gene match: 1. CDR3 in amino acids: CASSAGGAYEQYF. The CDR3 DNA sequence: TGTGCCAGCAGCGCCGGGGGGGCCTACGAGCAGTACTTC.

This clone was picked up one time. The chain is built from TRBV20-1 and TRBJ1-2, with 7 positions matching TRBD1. CDR1 and CDR2 from the germline V gene are DFQATT and SNEGSKA (reference sequence). This CDR3 has 11 amino acids. J lost 7 bases, V lost 3 bases, and 2 bases had no gene match. This CDR3 is CSARTGSGYTF. The CDR3 bases are TGCAGTGCTAGGACAGGGTCTGGCTACACCTTC.

The chain employs TRBV27 and TRBJ1-1; the D is unclear. Germline V CDR1 and CDR2: MNHEY, SMNVEV (reference sequence). The V end was cut by 6 bases, the J end by 8 bases, with 10 bases between. This CDR3 has 11 residues. The CDR3 DNA sequence: TGTGCCAGCAGGTTCGGGAGGGAAGCTTTCTTT. This translates into CASRFGREAFF.

The gene calls are TRBV27 and TRBJ2-1, with 10 positions matching TRBD2. Germline trimming cut 5 bases from V and 12 bases from J; bases unmatched to any gene: 7. Germline loops: CDR1 MNHEY, CDR2 SMNVEV (reference sequence). The CDR3 runs to 13 residues. CDR3 residues: CASSLTLAGGQFF. In nucleotides, the CDR3 is TGTGCCAGCAGTCTTACTTTAGCGGGAGGGCAGTTCTTC.